This section outlines one TCR beta chain sequence together with its context. This table comes from immunoSEQ multiplex PCR, and its TCRdb copy is limited to in-frame clones, with some not included. The table records 200,000 to 250,000 clones, about 84% of them present only once. These data come from a study of blood T cell repertoires in COVID-19. Germline V CDR1 and CDR2: SNHLY, FYNNEI. V was trimmed by 0 bases and J by 8 bases, leaving 13 bases between them. The length of the CDR3 is 14 residues. The receptor comes from a woman aged 80 or over with COVID-19, enrolled during active disease. V is TRBV2 and J is TRBJ1-2; D is undetermined. Sequencing was done on a sample of peripheral blood. The CDR3, as DNA: TGTGCCAGCAGTGAAGCGCGGCGGGTGGGAGGCTACACCTTC. As protein: CASSEARRVGGYTF.